The rows below give T cell receptor beta chains drawn from one sample of a study of cytomegalovirus exposure and HLA in healthy donors. Using immunoSEQ multiplex PCR, the repertoire was profiled, and TCRdb retains in-frame clones only, with some absent. The sample shows 95,000 to 150,000 clones, roughly four fifths of them seen only once. The sample consisted of PBMCs. The receptors stem from a man aged 18 to 30 in good health and CMV-seronegative. CDR3s include the opening cysteine and the closing phenylalanine or tryptophan. A D gene is named only where the DNA matches it firmly. The size field is filled for only some rows; it gives once, few, many or a size class.

d_gene	v_gene	j_gene	abundance	CDR3nt	CDR3aa
TRBD1	TRBV5-4	TRBJ1-3	.	TGTGCCAGCAGCTTGAACAGGGGGCGGAACTCTGGAAACACCATATATTTT	CASSLNRGRNSGNTIYF
.	TRBV19	TRBJ1-6	once	TGTGCCAGTAGTGGCCGGGTTCGATCACCCCTCCACTTT	CASSGRVRSPLHF
.	TRBV7-9	TRBJ2-1	.	TGTGCCAGCAGCTTAGCGCTCGGCAGGGGAAATGAGCAGTTCTTC	CASSLALGRGNEQFF
.	TRBV29-1	TRBJ1-3	.	TGCAGCGTTGAGGGGACAAGCACTGGAAACACCATATATTTT	CSVEGTSTGNTIYF
TRBD2	TRBV29-1	TRBJ2-3	once	TGCAGCGTTGAAGATCGGGGACTAGCGGGGGGGCCTAAAGATACGCAGTATTTT	CSVEDRGLAGGPKDTQYF
TRBD1	TRBV6-1	TRBJ1-5	.	TGTGCCAGCAGTGCCTCGACAGGGGGCATCCGTCAGCCCCAGCATTTT	CASSASTGGIRQPQHF
TRBD2	TRBV11-1	TRBJ2-5	.	TGTGCCAGCAGCCCCCCGGGAGGGGGTCGGGAGACCCAGTACTTC	CASSPPGGGRETQYF
.	TRBV5-1	TRBJ2-5	once	TGCGCCAGCAGCACCCAGGGGAAAGAGACCCAGTACTTC	CASSTQGKETQYF
.	TRBV5-1	TRBJ2-7	few	TGCGCCAGCAGCTCCACGGGGTTCTACGAGCAGTACTTC	CASSSTGFYEQYF
TRBD2	TRBV9	TRBJ2-3	.	TGTGCCAGCAGCTGGAGCGGGGTAGGCACAGATACGCAGTATTTT	CASSWSGVGTDTQYF
TRBD2	TRBV6-5	TRBJ2-7	.	TGTGCCAGCAGTGGGACCGGGGGGGGAGCCTACGAGCAGTACTTC	CASSGTGGGAYEQYF
.	TRBV5-1	TRBJ2-6	few	TGCGCCAGCAGCTTCGCTGGAGGGTCTGGGGCCAACGTCCTGACTTTC	CASSFAGGSGANVLTF
.	TRBV7-2	TRBJ1-2	.	TGTGCCAGCAGCTCCCAAACAGGCCTAAACTATGGCTACACCTTC	CASSSQTGLNYGYTF
TRBD1	TRBV10-3	TRBJ1-2	.	TGTGCCATCAGTGAAGAGGGACAGGGAAACTATGGCTACACCTTC	CAISEEGQGNYGYTF
TRBD1	TRBV7-8	TRBJ1-3	.	TGTGCCAGCAGCTTAGGTAGCAGGACAGGGGCTTACTCTGGAAACACCATATATTTT	CASSLGSRTGAYSGNTIYF
.	TRBV7-2	TRBJ1-1	.	TGTGCCAGCAGCCAGCATCCAGGGGCATACACTGAAGCTTTCTTT	CASSQHPGAYTEAFF
.	TRBV6-1	TRBJ1-4	.	TGTGCCAGCCGACTGGGGGGGTCTAATGAAAAACTGTTTTTT	CASRLGGSNEKLFF
.	TRBV29-1	TRBJ1-1	.	TGCAGCGTTGCTGACAGTCGTCGTACTGAAGCTTTCTTT	CSVADSRRTEAFF
.	TRBV6-6	TRBJ2-2	once	TGTGCCAGCAGTCCGACAGGCACGAACACCGGGGAGCTGTTTTTT	CASSPTGTNTGELFF
TRBD1	TRBV7-3	TRBJ1-6	.	TGTGCCAGCAGCTTACTGGGACAGGGGGTTTCGAATTCACCCCTCCACTTT	CASSLLGQGVSNSPLHF
.	TRBV19	TRBJ1-1	.	TGTGCCAGTAGTACAAACACTGAAGCTTTCTTT	CASSTNTEAFF
.	TRBV5-1	TRBJ1-4	.	TGCGCCAGCAGCTTGGGAGGGGGTAGTGAAAAACTGTTTTTT	CASSLGGGSEKLFF
.	TRBV19	TRBJ2-7	.	TGTGCCAGTAGCTCCGGGACTTTCTACGAGCAGTACTTC	CASSSGTFYEQYF
.	TRBV27	TRBJ1-5	.	TGTGCCAGCAGTTTAGGAGGCGCCGGACAGCCCCAGCATTTT	CASSLGGAGQPQHF
.	TRBV5-6	TRBJ1-4	once	TGTGCCAGCAGCTCAGGCCTGGCTAATGAAAAACTGTTTTTT	CASSSGLANEKLFF
.	TRBV15	TRBJ2-3	few	TGTGCCACCAGCAGAGATGGGGGCAGCGGCTTCACAGATACGCAGTATTTT	CATSRDGGSGFTDTQYF
TRBD1	TRBV18	TRBJ2-7	.	TGTGCCAGCTCACCAACAGGAGGCCAGGGGGAGAAGTACTTC	CASSPTGGQGEKYF
.	TRBV27	TRBJ1-5	.	TGTGCCAGCAGTGACAGCTACAATCAGCCCCAGCATTTT	CASSDSYNQPQHF
.	TRBV2	TRBJ2-7	few	TGTGCCAGCAGTGAAGGGCTAGCGCACTCCTACGAGCAGTACTTC	CASSEGLAHSYEQYF
TRBD1	TRBV18	TRBJ1-5	.	TGTGCCAGCTCACCTACAGGGGTTTCGAGCAATCAGCCCCAGCATTTT	CASSPTGVSSNQPQHF
TRBD2	TRBV19	TRBJ2-2	.	TGTGCCAGTAGTATAGGACTAGCTATTAACACCGGGGAGCTGTTTTTT	CASSIGLAINTGELFF
.	TRBV2	TRBJ2-1	.	TGTGCCAGCGTAGGGGGCTCCTACAATGAGCAGTTCTTC	CASVGGSYNEQFF
.	TRBV19	TRBJ1-1	.	TGTGCCAGTAGTTTGATGGGCAGGGCCCTGAAAGAAGCTTTCTTT	CASSLMGRALKEAFF
TRBD2	TRBV9	TRBJ2-2	.	TGTGCCAGCAGCCCCCGGGGCGGGGGGACTTCGAACACCGGGGAGCTGTTTTTT	CASSPRGGGTSNTGELFF
.	TRBV5-6	TRBJ1-2	.	TGTGCCAGCAGCTTAGAGAGGAACTATGGCTACACCTTC	CASSLERNYGYTF
.	TRBV6-5	TRBJ1-2	.	TGTGCCAGCAGTTACTCGCGCAACTATGGCTACACCTTC	CASSYSRNYGYTF
TRBD2	TRBV10-2	TRBJ2-5	.	TGCGCCAGCAGTGAGTCTAGCGGGGGGGCCCGGGAGACCCAGTACTTC	CASSESSGGARETQYF
TRBD1	TRBV5-4	TRBJ1-6	.	TGTGCCAGCAGCTACAGGGGCTCCTATAATTCACCCCTCCACTTT	CASSYRGSYNSPLHF
.	TRBV11-2	TRBJ2-7	.	TGTGCCAGCAGACTGGTTCGGGGACTCTACGAGCAGTACTTC	CASRLVRGLYEQYF
.	TRBV20-1	TRBJ1-3	.	TGCAGTGCCATCCAGGGAAACACCATATATTTT	CSAIQGNTIYF
TRBD2	TRBV5-4	TRBJ2-7	.	TGTGCCAGCAGCTTGGGGGGTAGCGGGGCTTACGAGCAGTACTTC	CASSLGGSGAYEQYF
TRBD1	TRBV7-2	TRBJ2-2	few	TGTGCCAGCAGCGACAGGGGATGGGGCACCGGGGAGCTGTTTTTT	CASSDRGWGTGELFF
TRBD1	TRBV11-3	TRBJ2-7	.	TGTGCCAGCAGCCGGACAGGGGCCCCCTACGAGCAGTACTTC	CASSRTGAPYEQYF
.	TRBV27	TRBJ1-5	.	TGTGCCAGCAGTCCCGGCACGGCAGGGCAGCCCCAGCATTTT	CASSPGTAGQPQHF